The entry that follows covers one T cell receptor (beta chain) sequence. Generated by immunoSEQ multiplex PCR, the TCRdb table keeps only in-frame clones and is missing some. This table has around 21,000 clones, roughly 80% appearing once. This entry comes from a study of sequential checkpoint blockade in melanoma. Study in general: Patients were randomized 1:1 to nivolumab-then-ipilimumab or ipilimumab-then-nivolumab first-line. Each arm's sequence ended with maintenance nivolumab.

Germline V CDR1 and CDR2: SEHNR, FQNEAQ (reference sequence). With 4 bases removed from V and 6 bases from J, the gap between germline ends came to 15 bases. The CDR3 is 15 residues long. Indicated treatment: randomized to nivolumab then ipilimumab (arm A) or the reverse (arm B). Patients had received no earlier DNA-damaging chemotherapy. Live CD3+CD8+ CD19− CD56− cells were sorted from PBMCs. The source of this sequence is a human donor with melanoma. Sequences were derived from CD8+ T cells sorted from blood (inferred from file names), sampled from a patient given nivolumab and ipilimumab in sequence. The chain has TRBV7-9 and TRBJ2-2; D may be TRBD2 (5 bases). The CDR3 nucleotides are TGTGCCAGCAGCTCTGGAGGCCCTCCTGCCGGGGAGCTGTTTTTT. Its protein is CASSSGGPPAGELFF.